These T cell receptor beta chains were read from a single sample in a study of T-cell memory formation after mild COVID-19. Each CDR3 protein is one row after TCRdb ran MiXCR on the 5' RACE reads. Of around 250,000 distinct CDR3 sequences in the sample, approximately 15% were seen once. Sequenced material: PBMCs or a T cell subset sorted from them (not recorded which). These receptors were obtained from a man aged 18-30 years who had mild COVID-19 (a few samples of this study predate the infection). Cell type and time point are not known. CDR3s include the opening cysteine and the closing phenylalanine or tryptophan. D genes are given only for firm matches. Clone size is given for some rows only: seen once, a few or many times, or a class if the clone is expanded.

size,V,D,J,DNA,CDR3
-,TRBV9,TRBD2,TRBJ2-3,TGTGCCAGCAGCGGAACCGGGACTAATGGTTTAGATACGCAGTATTTT,CASSGTGTNGLDTQYF
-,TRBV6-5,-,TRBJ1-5,TGTGCCAGCAGTCTCGGGGATCGAAGCAGTCAGCCCCAGCATTTT,CASSLGDRSSQPQHF
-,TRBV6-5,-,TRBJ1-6,TGTGCCAGCAGTTACAGGGTGATTTCACCCCTCCACTTT,CASSYRVISPLHF
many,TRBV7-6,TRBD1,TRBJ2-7,TGTGCCAGCAGCCCCGTGACAGGGCGTACCTACGAGCAGTACTTC,CASSPVTGRTYEQYF
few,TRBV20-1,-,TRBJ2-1,TGCAGTGCTAGAGATTGGGGGGCGAGGGGCTACAATGAGCAGTTCTTC,CSARDWGARGYNEQFF
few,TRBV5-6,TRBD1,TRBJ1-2,TGTGCCAGCAGGCCCGGGACAGCGGTAGTTATTTACACCTTC,CASRPGTAVVIYTF
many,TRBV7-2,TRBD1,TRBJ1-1,TGTGCCAGCAGGGTTCCGGGACAGTACACTGAAGCTTTCTTT,CASRVPGQYTEAFF
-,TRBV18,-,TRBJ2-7,TGTGCCAGCTCACCATCTCCGGTAGGGAAATACGAGCAGTACTTC,CASSPSPVGKYEQYF
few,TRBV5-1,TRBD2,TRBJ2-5,TGCGCCAGCAGCTTGGCACTAGCGGAAGAGACCCAGTACTTC,CASSLALAEETQYF
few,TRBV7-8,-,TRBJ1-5,TGTGCCAGCAGCTTAGCGGCGGGTCGAAATCAGCCCCAGCATTTT,CASSLAAGRNQPQHF
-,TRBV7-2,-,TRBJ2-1,TGTGCCAGCAGCCCCCAGGGGCAGACCAATGAGCAGTTCTTC,CASSPQGQTNEQFF
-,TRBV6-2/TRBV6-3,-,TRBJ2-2,TGTGCCAGCGGCAATAATTACGGGGAGCTGTTTTTT,CASGNNYGELFF
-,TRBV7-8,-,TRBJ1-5,TGTGCCAGCACTCTGGGGGGTAGCAATCAGCCCCAGCATTTT,CASTLGGSNQPQHF
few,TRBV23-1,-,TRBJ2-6,TGCGCCAGCAGTCAAGGGGGAGGAACTGGGGCCAACGTCCTGACTTTC,CASSQGGGTGANVLTF
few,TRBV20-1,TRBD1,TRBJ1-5,TGCAGTGCTAGTTTGCAGGGGGCAAGTCAGCCCCAGCATTTT,CSASLQGASQPQHF
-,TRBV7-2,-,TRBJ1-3,TGTGCCAGCAGCTCCCAAATCCGAAACACCATATATTTT,CASSSQIRNTIYF
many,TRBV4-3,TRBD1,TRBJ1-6,TGCGCCAGCAGCCAAGATTTGGGGAACAGGGGTTTGAATTCACCCCTCCACTTT,CASSQDLGNRGLNSPLHF
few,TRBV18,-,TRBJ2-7,TGTGCCAGCTCACTCGGCCAGGGGTCTCCCTACGAGCAGTACTTC,CASSLGQGSPYEQYF
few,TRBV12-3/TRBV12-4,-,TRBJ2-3,TGTGCCAGCAGCCTCCTCCGGGACAACACAGATACGCAGTATTTT,CASSLLRDNTDTQYF
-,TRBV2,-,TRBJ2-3,TGTGCCAGCAGTGAACTCCAGCTATACACAGATACGCAGTATTTT,CASSELQLYTDTQYF
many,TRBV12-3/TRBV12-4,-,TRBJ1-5,TGTGCCAGCATGAGCAATCAGCCCCAGCATTTT,CASMSNQPQHF
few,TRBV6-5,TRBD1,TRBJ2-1,TGTGCCAGCATTGACACCCCGGGACAGGGGGCGCATGAGCAGTTCTTC,CASIDTPGQGAHEQFF
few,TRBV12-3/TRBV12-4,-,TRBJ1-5,TGTGCCAGCAGCCAGGCGGGGGAGGGACAGCCCCAGCATTTT,CASSQAGEGQPQHF
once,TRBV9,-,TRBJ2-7,TGTGCCAGCAGCCCCCGACAGTGGGCCTACGAGCAGTACTTC,CASSPRQWAYEQYF
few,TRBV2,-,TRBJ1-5,TGTGCCAGCAGTAAGGGGGATCAGCCCCAGCATTTT,CASSKGDQPQHF
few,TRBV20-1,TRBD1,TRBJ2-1,TGCAGTGCTAGGGATCCGGGACAGATTTACAATGAGCAGTTCTTC,CSARDPGQIYNEQFF
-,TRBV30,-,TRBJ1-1,TGTGCCTGGAGTCCGGGGGTGGAAGCTTTCTTT,CAWSPGVEAFF
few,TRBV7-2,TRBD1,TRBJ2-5,TGTGCCAGCAGCCCCCCGGGACAGCTATTTCAAGAGACCCAGTACTTC,CASSPPGQLFQETQYF
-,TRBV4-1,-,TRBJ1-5,TGCGCCAGCAGCCAAGATCGATCAGGGATGAGCAATCAGCCCCAGCATTTT,CASSQDRSGMSNQPQHF
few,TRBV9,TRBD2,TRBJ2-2,TGTGCCAGCAGCGTAGTAGCGGGGAACACCGGGGAGCTGTTTTTT,CASSVVAGNTGELFF
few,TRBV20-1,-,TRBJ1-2,TGCAGTGCTAGAAAGGAGGTCGACTATGGCTACACCTTC,CSARKEVDYGYTF
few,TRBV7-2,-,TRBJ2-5,TGTGCCAGCAGCTCGGGTGGAACCCAGTACTTC,CASSSGGTQYF
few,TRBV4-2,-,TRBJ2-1,TGTGCCAGCAGCCAAGGGATCAGGCAGGGACCCAATGAGCAGTTCTTC,CASSQGIRQGPNEQFF
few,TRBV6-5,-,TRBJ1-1,TGTGCCAGCACCCCCGGGGTGAACACTGAAGCTTTCTTT,CASTPGVNTEAFF
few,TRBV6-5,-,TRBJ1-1,TGTGCCAGCAGTCCCGACCCCTGGGGGACTGAAGCTTTCTTT,CASSPDPWGTEAFF
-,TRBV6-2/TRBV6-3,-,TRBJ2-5,TGTGCCAGCACTTCGGTCCAAGAGACCCAGTACTTC,CASTSVQETQYF
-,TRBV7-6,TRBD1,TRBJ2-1,TGTGCCAGCACCGGCCCGGGACAGGGCTACAATGAGCAGTTCTTC,CASTGPGQGYNEQFF
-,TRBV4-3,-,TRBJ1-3,TGCGCCAGCAGCCAAGATGCTGTTTCTGGAAACACCATATATTTT,CASSQDAVSGNTIYF
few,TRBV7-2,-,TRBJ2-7,TGTGCCAGCAGCTTAGATCTGGACAACTACGAGCAGTACTTC,CASSLDLDNYEQYF
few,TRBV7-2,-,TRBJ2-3,TGTGCCAGCAGCTTCGACACTTCCGTAGATACGCAGTATTTT,CASSFDTSVDTQYF
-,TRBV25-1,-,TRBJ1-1,TGTGCCAGCAGTGAACGGGGCCCCTACGCTGAAGCTTTCTTT,CASSERGPYAEAFF
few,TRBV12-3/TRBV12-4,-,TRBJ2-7,TGTGCCAGCAGCCGCGGGTCCGCGCTGCGGTACTTC,CASSRGSALRYF
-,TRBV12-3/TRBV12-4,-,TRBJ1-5,TGTGCCAGCAGGGACGGAGCCCTAAGGGGGCCCCAGCATTTT,CASRDGALRGPQHF
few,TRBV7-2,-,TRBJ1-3,TGTGCCAGCGGCTCGGACAGCCGCTCTGGAAACACCATATATTTT,CASGSDSRSGNTIYF